This T cell receptor beta chain was recovered during a study of tumor-infiltrating lymphocytes in primary liver carcinoma. The overall study: The study included patients who were men and women aged 30 to 69 years.

Of note for this clonotype: Its antigen is still unknown. The junction departs from the called germline gene at one end, perhaps through a read error.

Study-wide results and limits: Tumors and blood were compared for top-250-clone fraction, and tumors had the significantly higher value (p = 0.039).

It was from about 19-30 mg of unsorted bulk tissue that RNA and DNA were co-extracted. The investigators made TCR beta cDNA from roughly 0.55 ug total RNA, using a constant-region primer. Libraries for TCR beta were built through three nested multiplex PCR rounds, which together made up a slightly modified ARM-PCR procedure. TCRdb reprocessed the multiplex PCR reads via MiXCR and lists one record per CDR3 protein. The sample records under 25,000 distinct CDR3 sequences, about 74% being singletons. The sequencing sample was made of liver tumor tissue from sampling region 5. Subset of the sample: tumor region T5, tumor centre. This clonotype was obtained from a woman in her thirties with primary liver carcinoma and hepatitis B virus infection.

Here the CDR3 reads CVSRGWDAKTGELFF. CDR3 bases: TGTGTCAGCCGGGGGTGGGACGCGAAGACCGGGGAGCTGTTTTTT. This chain connects TRBV12-3 or TRBV12-4 to TRBJ2-2; tentatively, D is TRBD2 (6 bases). The CDR3 has 15 amino acids.